The clone carrying this T cell receptor (beta chain) came up once. Its target is unknown. TCR beta rearrangements were amplified from peripheral blood genomic DNA. Rearranged V-D-J TRB sequences were amplified with a mixed TRB-A/B primer pool. TCRdb redid the calling of the multiplex PCR reads with MiXCR, one entry per CDR3 protein. The data hold approximately 3,000 distinct CDR3 sequences, with about 30% observed a single time. This entry is derived from a study of T cell repertoires in aging, cancer and after chemotherapy. About the research overall: Repeat sampling of healthy donors over several months to years showed clear clonal overlap.

Broader study findings: Age-matched healthy donors had significantly more diverse, less clonal blood TCR repertoires than untreated cancer patients. Median generation probability rose over the chemotherapy interval in each cancer cohort, suggesting rebound thymic output.

The CDR3 has 20 residues. In germline, CDR1 is GTSNPN, CDR2 SVGIG (reference sequence). With 0 bases clipped from V and 5 bases from J, the junction kept 14 bases outside the gene matches. Material for sequencing was blood. This receptor was obtained from a human donor in good health. The chain combines TRBV30 with TRBJ2-2; the match to TRBD2 covers 14 bases. DNA for the CDR3: TGTGCCTGGAGTGTTTCCGAACGACTAGCGGGAGGGCCGGTTACCGGGGAGCTGTTTTTT. Translating gives CAWSVSERLAGGPVTGELFF.